This T cell receptor beta chain was identified during a study of blood T cell repertoires in COVID-19. Sequenced by immunoSEQ multiplex PCR; TCRdb stores in-frame clones only, minus some. The sample shows about 150,000 clones, 87% of them seen only once. Self-reported history from a screening survey and questionnaire set each donor's cohort. The V end was cut by 3 bases, the J end by 6 bases, with 16 bases between. Germline CDR1 reads LNHDA; CDR2 reads SQIVND (reference sequence). This CDR3 spans 15 amino acids. The V gene is TRBV19, the J gene TRBJ2-3; TRBD2 might be the D (5 bases). The source material was PBMCs or T cells enriched from blood (not recorded which). The clonotype was recovered from a woman aged 45 to 65 who had recovered from COVID-19. This CDR3 reads CASSMRAGRLDTQYF. DNA for the CDR3: TGTGCCAGTAGTATGCGGGCAGGACGCCTCGATACGCAGTATTTT.